This T cell receptor beta chain emerged from a study of cytomegalovirus exposure and HLA in healthy donors. Overall study context: Some 90 million unique TCRs from HLA-typed donors were held in an early data release.

The PCR was carried out with 60 Vbeta primers and 13 Jbeta primers. Generated by immunoSEQ multiplex PCR, the TCRdb table keeps only in-frame clones and is missing some. This sample's clone table lists 150,000 or so clones. V lost 0 bases and J lost 0, with 9 bases in between. This CDR3 comprises 16 residues. Germline V lookup: CDR1 MNHEY, CDR2 SVGAGI. To note about this clone: Its cognate antigen is unknown.

Study-level findings and limits: Later, an analysis showed that TCR beta chains associated with HLA were more clonally expanded than others that were equally common. CMV antigen specificity was confirmed in vitro for a few CMV-associated chains. When presence/absence was analysed, sequencing depth was taken to be roughly uniform across donors.

Sequencing was performed on PBMCs. V and J are TRBV6-5 and TRBJ2-1; the D gene is possibly TRBD2 (6 bases). This clonotype was obtained from a woman aged 45-59 years in good health and CMV-seronegative. CDR3 amino acids: CASSYSTGSSYNEQFF. The CDR3, as DNA: TGTGCCAGCAGTTACTCAACCGGGAGCTCCTACAATGAGCAGTTCTTC.